What follows are 19 T cell receptor beta chains derived from one specimen sequenced in a study of blood T cell repertoires in COVID-19. Sequencing was performed with immunoSEQ multiplex PCR; in TCRdb, only in-frame clones are kept and a portion is missing. The sample includes roughly 150,000 clones, under 90% seen only once; the top ten take less than 20%. Sequenced input: peripheral blood. The receptors come from a woman at least 80 years old with acute or convalescent COVID-19.

The V and J genes are TRBV4-1 and TRBJ1-1, with D maybe TRBD1 (5 bases). The CDR3 totals 18 residues. CDR1 is MGHRA and CDR2 is YSYEKL in the germline V gene. Trimming left V 0 bases short and J 4 bases short, with 21 bases between. The CDR3 loop reads CASSQEGGHYRGSTEAFF. The CDR3 DNA is TGCGCCAGCAGCCAAGAAGGCGGACATTATCGAGGAAGCACTGAAGCTTTCTTT.

The J gene is TRBJ2-1, the V gene TRBV2; 7 nucleotides match TRBD2. CDR1 and CDR2 from the germline V gene are SNHLY and FYNNEI. J was trimmed by 9 bases and V by 4 bases; bases with no gene match: 6. CDR3 size: 13 residues. The CDR3 spells CASSVRERSEQFF. The CDR3 nucleotides are TGTGCCAGCAGTGTGCGGGAGAGAAGTGAGCAGTTCTTC.

This clone was seen a single time. The chain links TRBV18 to TRBJ2-1; 9 bases are shared with TRBD2. The CDR3 is 15 amino acids. V trimming: 2 bases; J trimming: 3 bases; junction bases outside the gene matches: 2. Germline V lookup: CDR1 KGHSH, CDR2 LQKENI. The CDR3 DNA reads as TGTGCCAGCTCACCAGCTAGCGGGGTCTACAATGAGCAGTTCTTC. It codes for CASSPASGVYNEQFF.

The chain employs TRBV3-1 (or the pseudogene TRBV3-2) and TRBJ2-3; maybe TRBD2 (7 bases). CDR1 and CDR2 (germline): LGHDT, YNNKEL (reference sequence). The V gene lost 0 bases and the J gene lost 9 bases, with 25 bases spanning the gap. CDR3 size: 18 residues. The CDR3: CASSQDRLTRGRGQTQYF. Written as DNA, the CDR3 is TGTGCCAGCAGCCAAGATCGCCTCACGCGGGGGCGGGGGCAGACGCAGTATTTT.

The rearrangement uses TRBV7-8 and TRBJ2-3; the match to TRBD1 covers 7 bases. CDR1 is SGHVS, CDR2 FQNEAQ, per germline. Unmatched junction bases numbered 8, after V lost 2 bases and J lost 0 bases. The CDR3 has 17 amino acids. The CDR3 region is CASSLQQQGFSTDTQYF. The DNA of the CDR3 is TGTGCCAGCAGCTTACAGCAACAGGGGTTTAGCACAGATACGCAGTATTTT.

V usage is TRBV19 and J usage is TRBJ2-2; 7 bases fit TRBD1. Germline V gene sequence: CDR1 LNHDA, CDR2 SQIVND (reference sequence). This CDR3 spans 14 amino acids. V lost 8 bases to trimming and J lost 5 bases; unmatched junction nucleotides: 8. The CDR3: CASDRAELTGELFF. The CDR3 nucleotides read TGTGCCAGTGACAGGGCAGAGTTGACCGGGGAGCTGTTTTTT.

This sequence joins TRBV5-1 and TRBJ2-7, with 12 bases fitting TRBD2. There are 17 residues in the CDR3. Germline loops: CDR1 SGHRS, CDR2 YFSETQ. With 0 bases clipped from V and 0 bases from J, the junction kept 4 bases outside the gene matches. CDR3 in DNA: TGCGCCAGCAGCTTGGCCAGGACTAGCGGGGCCTCCTACGAGCAGTACTTC. Protein product: CASSLARTSGASYEQYF.

This chain joins TRBV5-6 and TRBJ2-7; TRBD2 matches 8 bases. The CDR3 runs to 14 residues. The V and J ends lost 1 base and 3 bases, in that order; junction bases with no gene match: 3. Germline lookup yields CDR1 SGHDT and CDR2 YYEEEE. CDR3 coding DNA: TGTGCCAGCAGCTTGTCTAGCGGGTTCTACGAGCAGTACTTC. Its protein is CASSLSSGFYEQYF.

The rearrangement uses TRBV7-2 and TRBJ2-3; 11 bases are shared with TRBD2. The CDR3 is made up of 17 amino acids. Germline V gene lookup returns CDR1 SGHTA and CDR2 FQGNSA. V shed 5 bases and J 6 bases; nucleotides not matched to a gene: 13. The CDR3 region has the DNA TGTGCCAGCAGCCTCCTTCTAGCGGGAGGTCCGGCGGATACGCAGTATTTT. Translation gives CASSLLLAGGPADTQYF.

This chain links TRBV18 with TRBJ2-1; the match to TRBD2 covers 7 bases. V shed 4 bases and J 7 bases; nucleotides not matched to a gene: 7. CDR1 and CDR2 (germline): KGHSH, LQKENI. This CDR3 spans 14 amino acids. The CDR3 sequence is CASSQGGPRNEQFF. CDR3 coding DNA: TGTGCCAGCTCACAGGGAGGGCCTCGGAATGAGCAGTTCTTC.

The V call is TRBV7-2, the J call TRBJ1-6; 7 nucleotides agree with TRBD1. The CDR3 has 16 residues. After removal of 2 bases from V and 8 bases from J, the junction contained 9 bases not matched to a gene. Per germline, CDR1 SGHTA and CDR2 FQGNSA. CDR3 protein: CASSLRRPQGDSPLHF. CDR3 in DNA: TGTGCCAGCAGCTTACGCCGGCCTCAGGGGGATTCACCCCTCCACTTT.

The chain combines TRBV9 with TRBJ2-7, with 12 bases aligning to TRBD2. In germline, CDR1 is SGDLS, CDR2 YYNGEE. The V segment lost 3 bases and the J segment 7 bases; nucleotides outside the gene matches: 8. This CDR3 has 15 amino acids. The CDR3 is CASSASGGANGEQYF. CDR3 in DNA: TGTGCCAGCAGCGCTAGCGGGGGGGCGAACGGAGAGCAGTACTTC.

The V call is TRBV21-1, the J call TRBJ2-7; the table's D call TRBD2 went unverified against the DNA. TRBV21-1 is flagged as a pseudogene. The CDR3 is 13 residues long. This CDR3 is CASRSSLLPEQYF. The CDR3 nucleotides read TGTGCCAGCCGGAGTTCCCTACTGCCTGAGCAGTACTTC.

The sample holds one count of this clone. The chain carries TRBV28 and TRBJ2-5, with 9 bases that match TRBD1. V was clipped by 6 bases and J by 5 bases; unmatched bases: 10. CDR3 length equals 15 residues. CDR1 MDHEN and CDR2 SYDVKM come from the germline V gene. In nucleotides, the CDR3 is TGTGCCAGCAGCACCAGACAGGGGGACGAGGAGACCCAGTACTTC. Its protein product is CASSTRQGDEETQYF.

The J gene is TRBJ1-1, the V gene TRBV18, with 7 bases lining up with TRBD1. CDR1 is KGHSH, CDR2 LQKENI, per germline. The CDR3 extends over 15 amino acids. Trimming at V came to 2 bases and at J to 2 bases, leaving 5 bases not matched to a gene. The CDR3: CASSPLQGRNTEAFF. In DNA, the CDR3 is TGTGCCAGCTCACCATTACAGGGGAGAAACACTGAAGCTTTCTTT.

Of note for this clone: Other DNA sequences in the same sample also yield this CDR3. This chain connects TRBV20-1 to TRBJ1-1; D remains ambiguous. Trimming took 6 bases from V and 2 from J, leaving 7 bases between them. This CDR3 contains 11 residues. In germline, CDR1 is DFQATT, CDR2 SNEGSKA (reference sequence). CDR3 protein: CSAGGNTEAFF. CDR3 nucleotide sequence: TGCAGTGCAGGCGGAAACACTGAAGCTTTCTTT.

The V and J genes are TRBV7-3 and TRBJ1-2; TRBD1 aligns across 8 bases. The germline V gene encodes CDR1 SGHTA and CDR2 FQGTGA. Trimming at V came to 2 bases and at J to 1 base, leaving 12 bases not matched to a gene. The CDR3 runs 18 residues. The CDR3 region is CASSLPGRDRNDNYGYTF. The CDR3 DNA sequence: TGTGCCAGCAGCTTACCGGGCAGGGACAGGAATGATAACTATGGCTACACCTTC.

The genes are TRBV4-2 and TRBJ2-3, with D perhaps TRBD2 (6 bases). This CDR3 spans 16 amino acids. The germline V gene has CDR1 LGHNA and CDR2 YNFKEQ. V was shortened by 0 bases and J by 2 bases, with 12 bases between the two germline ends. CDR3 DNA: TGTGCCAGCAGCCAAGACCCGGGGGAGGTCACAGATACGCAGTATTTT. Its translation is CASSQDPGEVTDTQYF.

Only a few counts were recorded for this clone. V and J are TRBV6-5 and TRBJ1-5; TRBD1 might be the D (6 bases). CDR3 size: 13 residues. CDR1 and CDR2 (germline): MNHEY, SVGAGI. V gave up 9 bases and J gave up 7 bases, with 16 bases separating them. The CDR3 DNA reads as TGTGCCAGTGGAGACAGGTCGCGGCAGCCCCAGCATTTT. As protein: CASGDRSRQPQHF.